This T cell receptor beta chain comes out of a study of CD8 T cells in Susac syndrome. This clonotype was observed a few times. Random hexamers served to reverse transcribe roughly 0.5 to 1 ug RNA. TCRdb analysed the immunoSEQ multiplex PCR reads with MiXCR anew, one entry per CDR3 protein. The data hold around 200,000 distinct CDR3 sequences, with approximately 96% observed a single time. With 3 bases removed from V and 3 bases from J, the gap between germline ends came to 5 bases. There are 12 residues in the CDR3. Germline CDR1 is LGHNA and CDR2 is YNFKEQ. Sequenced: CD4+ T cells from PBMCs. This sequence originates from a human donor with multiple sclerosis. The chain carries TRBV4-2 and TRBJ1-2; D is unresolved. The CDR3 DNA sequence: TGTGCCAGCAGCCACGGCGACTATGGCTACACCTTC. Residues: CASSHGDYGYTF.